These 7 T cell receptor beta chains originate from one sample sequenced in a study of vaccination and CD4 T cells after COVID-19. CD4+ T cells that had been cultured provided DNA sequenced with the Oncomine TCR Beta short-read assay. MiXCR, applied by TCRdb to the PCR reads, yields one record per CDR3 protein. This table holds about 21,000 distinct CDR3 sequences, around 62% found once. Treatment meaning: roughly 11-day PBMC culture with coronavirus spike peptide pools or control peptides (ViraFEST assay). Antigens of these TCRs are unknown. The input for sequencing was CD4+ T cells from blood, cultured in vitro, taken before SARS-CoV-2 vaccination. These receptors were taken from a human donor who received a COVID-19 vaccine.

This chain uses TRBV6-1 with TRBJ1-3; D is unclear. Germline CDR1 is MNHNS and CDR2 is SASEGT. There are 12 residues in the CDR3. With 11 bases removed from V and 1 base from J, the gap between germline ends came to 9 bases. The CDR3: CAGLVSGNTIYF. In DNA form, the CDR3 reads TGTGCCGGCCTCGTATCTGGAAACACCATATATTTT.

A few counts support this clonotype. The gene calls are TRBV6-5 and TRBJ1-1, with 7 bases lining up with TRBD1. Per the germline V gene, CDR1 is MNHEY and CDR2 is SVGAGI. The V segment lost 0 bases and the J segment 3 bases; nucleotides outside the gene matches: 10. This CDR3 is 17 amino acids long. CDR3 sequence: CASSYSMGQGVHTEAFF. The CDR3 DNA follows: TGTGCCAGCAGTTACTCGATGGGGCAGGGGGTCCACACTGAAGCTTTCTTT.

V and J are TRBV6-1 and TRBJ1-5; a weak D match, TRBD1 (5 bases). V was cut by 4 bases and J by 4 bases, with 8 bases left in between. The CDR3 is made up of 13 amino acids. Germline values: CDR1 MNHNS, CDR2 SASEGT. The CDR3, as DNA: TGTGCCAGCAGTGCCCGACAGAATCAGCCCCAGCATTTT. Protein sequence: CASSARQNQPQHF.

In DNA form, the CDR3 reads TGTGCCAGCAGTCTCACTCCACAGGGGAGCACTGAAGCTTTCTTT. Its protein product is CASSLTPQGSTEAFF. The gene calls are TRBV27 and TRBJ1-1; 7 bases agree with TRBD1. This CDR3 contains 15 residues. The V segment lost 5 bases and the J segment 4 bases; nucleotides outside the gene matches: 10. Germline lookup yields CDR1 MNHEY and CDR2 SMNVEV (reference sequence).

The genes are TRBV18 and TRBJ2-5; 13 positions match TRBD2. This CDR3 has 16 amino acids. V shed 4 bases, J shed 3 bases, and the junction held 5 bases outside the gene matches. The V gene's germline CDR1 is KGHSH and CDR2 LQKENI. As DNA, the CDR3 is TGTGCCAGCTCACGACTAGCGGGGGGACTTAAAGAGACCCAGTACTTC. Protein: CASSRLAGGLKETQYF.

This rearrangement joins TRBV6-1 to TRBJ2-7; D is unresolved. Trimming stripped 6 bases from V and 8 bases from J, with 17 bases between. CDR1 MNHNS and CDR2 SASEGT come from the germline V gene. The CDR3 extends over 13 amino acids. Here the CDR3 DNA reads TGTGCCAGCAGCCCCGACTTGAATGCGAAGCAGTACTTC. This translates into CASSPDLNAKQYF.

The chain links TRBV10-3 to TRBJ1-2; D is unclear. From germline, CDR1 is ENHRY and CDR2 SYGVKD. Trimming removed 2 bases at V and 4 bases at J, with 8 bases between. CDR3 length: 13 residues. CDR3 amino acids: CAISEGPTYGYTF. CDR3 bases: TGTGCCATCAGTGAGGGACCGACCTATGGCTACACCTTC.